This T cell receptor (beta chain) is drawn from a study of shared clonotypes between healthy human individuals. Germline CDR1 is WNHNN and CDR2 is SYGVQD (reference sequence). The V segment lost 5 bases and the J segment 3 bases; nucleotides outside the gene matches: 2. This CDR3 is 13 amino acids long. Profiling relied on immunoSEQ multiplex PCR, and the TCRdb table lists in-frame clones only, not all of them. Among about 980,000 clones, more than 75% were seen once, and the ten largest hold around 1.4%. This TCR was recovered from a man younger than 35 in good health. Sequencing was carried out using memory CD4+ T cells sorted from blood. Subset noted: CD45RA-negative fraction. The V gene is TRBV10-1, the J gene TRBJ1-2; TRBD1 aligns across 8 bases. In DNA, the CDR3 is TGCGCCAGCAGTCAGGGACAGGACTATGGCTACACCTTC. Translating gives CASSQGQDYGYTF.